These T cell receptor beta chains were read from a single sample in a study of CD8 T cells in Susac syndrome. In TCRdb, the immunoSEQ multiplex PCR reads were re-called with MiXCR into one record per CDR3 protein. The table has about 85,000 distinct CDR3 sequences, over 90% seen once. The sequencing sample was made of CD8+ T cells from PBMCs. These receptors came from a human donor with Susac syndrome. Each CDR3 is given with its conserved first and last residue. D genes are given only for firm matches. Clone size appears in some rows only: once, few, many, or a class for an expanded clone.

d_gene	v_gene	abundance	j_gene	CDR3aa	CDR3nt
TRBD2	TRBV7-2	-	TRBJ2-5	CASSSLTSGAQETQYF	TGTGCCAGCAGCTCCCTCACTAGCGGGGCACAAGAGACCCAGTACTTC
TRBD1	TRBV5-6	-	TRBJ2-7	CASTSGTGLDEQYF	TGTGCCAGCACCTCCGGGACAGGGCTCGACGAGCAGTACTTC
TRBD2	TRBV20-1	-	TRBJ2-4	CSATIGTSGRFGKNIQYF	TGCAGTGCCACCATCGGGACTAGCGGGAGATTTGGCAAAAACATTCAGTACTTC
TRBD2	TRBV5-1	-	TRBJ2-3	CASRPSSGSFPDTQYF	TGCGCCAGCCGGCCGTCTAGCGGGAGTTTCCCAGATACGCAGTATTTT
-	TRBV30	-	TRBJ2-1	CAWAEVDNEQFF	TGTGCCTGGGCTGAGGTCGACAATGAGCAGTTCTTC
TRBD1	TRBV6-5	-	TRBJ2-7	CASKTGHSYEQYF	TGTGCCAGCAAGACAGGGCACTCCTACGAGCAGTACTTC
TRBD2	TRBV20-1	-	TRBJ2-3	CSALGTSGRVTDTQYF	TGCAGTGCTTTAGGGACTAGCGGGAGGGTTACAGATACGCAGTATTTT
-	TRBV28	-	TRBJ1-1	CASRGTGPLNTEAFF	TGTGCCAGCAGGGGAACAGGGCCTCTGAACACTGAAGCTTTCTTT
-	TRBV5-6	-	TRBJ1-1	CASSLVAYGTEAFF	TGTGCCAGCAGCTTGGTAGCCTACGGAACTGAAGCTTTCTTT
-	TRBV19	-	TRBJ2-3	CASTPEGTDTQYF	TGTGCCAGTACCCCGGAGGGCACAGATACGCAGTATTTT
-	TRBV19	-	TRBJ1-1	CASSIYGQNTEAFF	TGTGCCAGTAGTATCTACGGACAGAACACTGAAGCTTTCTTT
TRBD2	TRBV29-1	once	TRBJ2-1	CSVEVPSGRIYNEQFF	TGCAGCGTTGAAGTACCTAGCGGGAGGATCTACAATGAGCAGTTCTTC
-	TRBV20-1	-	TRBJ2-7	CSARERLGYEQYF	TGCAGTGCTAGAGAGAGGCTGGGGTACGAGCAGTACTTC
TRBD2	TRBV20-1	once	TRBJ2-5	CSARLAGKETQYF	TGCAGCGCCAGACTAGCGGGGAAAGAGACCCAGTACTTC
-	TRBV5-6	-	TRBJ2-5	CASSLELGPQETQYF	TGTGCCAGCAGCTTGGAGCTGGGACCCCAAGAGACCCAGTACTTC
-	TRBV19	few	TRBJ1-1	CASGRSMNTEAFF	TGTGCCAGTGGCAGGTCAATGAACACTGAAGCTTTCTTT
-	TRBV3-1	-	TRBJ2-7	CASSQTEGPYYEQYF	TGTGCCAGCAGCCAAACCGAGGGGCCTTACTACGAGCAGTACTTC
TRBD2	TRBV7-2	-	TRBJ2-7	CASSTGTSGTYEQYF	TGTGCCAGCAGCACCGGGACTAGCGGGACCTACGAGCAGTACTTC
-	TRBV27	once	TRBJ2-7	CASRTGHEQYF	TGTGCCAGCCGAACAGGGCACGAGCAGTACTTC
-	TRBV23-1	once	TRBJ1-1	CASSRGDLRIHTEAFF	TGCGCCAGCAGTCGAGGAGATTTAAGGATCCACACTGAAGCTTTCTTT
-	TRBV20-1	-	TRBJ2-7	CSARDGQGSYEQYF	TGCAGTGCTAGAGATGGCCAGGGCTCCTACGAGCAGTACTTC
TRBD2	TRBV13	-	TRBJ2-7	CASSQTSGKVPYEQYF	TGTGCCAGCAGCCAGACTAGCGGAAAAGTCCCCTACGAGCAGTACTTC
-	TRBV14	-	TRBJ2-3	CASSQFSDTQYF	TGTGCCAGCAGCCAATTTAGTGATACGCAGTATTTT
TRBD2	TRBV7-3	-	TRBJ2-3	CASSPTSGGSTDTQYF	TGTGCCAGCAGCCCGACTAGCGGGGGGAGCACAGATACGCAGTATTTT
-	TRBV9	-	TRBJ2-2	CASSVGGTGELFF	TGTGCCAGCAGCGTAGGTGGGACCGGGGAGCTGTTTTTT
TRBD1	TRBV7-2	-	TRBJ2-7	CASSLSGTGAYEQYF	TGTGCCAGCAGCCTCTCCGGGACAGGCGCCTACGAGCAGTACTTC
TRBD2	TRBV2	-	TRBJ2-1	CASWTSGSAQFF	TGTGCCAGCTGGACTAGCGGGAGTGCGCAGTTCTTC
-	TRBV4-1	-	TRBJ1-5	CASSQVEGWAQPQHF	TGCGCCAGCAGCCAGGTGGAGGGCTGGGCTCAGCCCCAGCATTTT
-	TRBV29-1	-	TRBJ1-2	CSAPASTNYGYTF	TGCAGCGCCCCGGCATCGACTAACTATGGCTACACCTTC
-	TRBV6-5	-	TRBJ1-4	CASRDTNHEKLFF	TGTGCCAGCCGGGACACCAATCATGAAAAACTGTTTTTT
TRBD2	TRBV5-8	-	TRBJ2-1	CASSLAGAGGYNEQFF	TGTGCCAGCAGCTTGGCGGGAGCGGGAGGCTACAATGAGCAGTTCTTC
-	TRBV6-5	once	TRBJ2-5	CASSQGATQETQYF	TGTGCCAGCAGCCAAGGGGCTACCCAAGAGACCCAGTACTTC
TRBD2	TRBV20-1	-	TRBJ2-7	CSARRTSGSYEQYF	TGCAGTGCTAGGAGGACTAGCGGGAGTTACGAGCAGTACTTC
TRBD1	TRBV14	-	TRBJ2-1	CASSLGQGAWNEQFF	TGTGCCAGCAGCCTGGGACAGGGGGCTTGGAATGAGCAGTTCTTC
-	TRBV7-8	-	TRBJ2-5	CASSGGTAQYF	TGTGCCAGCAGCGGAGGGACGGCCCAGTACTTC
TRBD2	TRBV6-2/TRBV6-3	-	TRBJ2-7	CASSYPGLALYEQYF	TGTGCCAGCAGTTACCCCGGACTAGCGCTATACGAGCAGTACTTC
TRBD1	TRBV14	-	TRBJ2-5	CASSQFSGTGGETQYF	TGTGCCAGCAGCCAATTTTCCGGGACAGGGGGCGAGACCCAGTACTTC
-	TRBV11-1	-	TRBJ2-7	CASSYGPGYEQYF	TGTGCCAGCAGCTACGGCCCCGGCTACGAGCAGTACTTC
-	TRBV20-1	few	TRBJ2-7	CSARIGGSAYEQYF	TGCAGTGCTAGGATTGGGGGGTCCGCCTACGAGCAGTACTTC
-	TRBV12-3/TRBV12-4	-	TRBJ2-3	CASSLVSVGDTQYF	TGTGCCAGCAGTTTAGTTTCCGTGGGGGATACGCAGTATTTT
-	TRBV5-4	-	TRBJ1-5	CASSLSGATQPQHF	TGTGCCAGCAGCTTGAGCGGGGCTACTCAGCCCCAGCATTTT
TRBD2	TRBV7-9	-	TRBJ2-3	CASSSLPGLAATDTQYF	TGTGCCAGCAGCTCTTTACCGGGACTAGCGGCCACAGATACGCAGTATTTT
TRBD1	TRBV20-1	-	TRBJ2-1	CSAPGGDEQFF	TGCAGTGCGCCAGGGGGCGATGAGCAGTTCTTC
-	TRBV29-1	-	TRBJ2-1	CSVVFYNEQFF	TGCAGCGTTGTCTTCTACAATGAGCAGTTCTTC
TRBD2	TRBV7-9	-	TRBJ2-2	CASRIGLAGYTGELFF	TGTGCCAGCCGGATCGGGCTAGCGGGATACACCGGGGAGCTGTTTTTT
-	TRBV27	-	TRBJ2-1	CASKKQGTNNEQFF	TGTGCCAGCAAAAAACAGGGAACCAACAATGAGCAGTTCTTC
-	TRBV20-1	-	TRBJ1-1	CSAREGWDTEAFF	TGCAGTGCTAGGGAGGGGTGGGACACTGAAGCTTTCTTT
-	TRBV20-1	once	TRBJ1-1	CSARDLRTEAFF	TGCAGTGCTAGGGACCTACGAACTGAAGCTTTCTTT
-	TRBV9	-	TRBJ2-2	CASSKTGELFF	TGTGCCAGCAGCAAGACCGGGGAGCTGTTTTTT
TRBD2	TRBV5-6	-	TRBJ2-1	CASSLAGTSGNNEQFF	TGTGCCAGCAGCTTGGCCGGGACTAGCGGAAACAATGAGCAGTTCTTC
-	TRBV24-1	-	TRBJ2-1	CATAVRGPDDEQFF	TGTGCCACCGCTGTCAGGGGCCCTGACGATGAGCAGTTCTTC
-	TRBV28	-	TRBJ2-7	CASTSADWGRQYF	TGTGCCAGCACATCCGCGGACTGGGGGCGTCAGTACTTC
-	TRBV5-1	once	TRBJ2-7	CASSFSGTYEQYF	TGCGCCAGCAGCTTCTCCGGAACCTACGAGCAGTACTTC
TRBD1	TRBV28	-	TRBJ2-2	CASRPGTENTGELFF	TGTGCCAGCCGCCCCGGGACAGAGAACACCGGGGAGCTGTTTTTT